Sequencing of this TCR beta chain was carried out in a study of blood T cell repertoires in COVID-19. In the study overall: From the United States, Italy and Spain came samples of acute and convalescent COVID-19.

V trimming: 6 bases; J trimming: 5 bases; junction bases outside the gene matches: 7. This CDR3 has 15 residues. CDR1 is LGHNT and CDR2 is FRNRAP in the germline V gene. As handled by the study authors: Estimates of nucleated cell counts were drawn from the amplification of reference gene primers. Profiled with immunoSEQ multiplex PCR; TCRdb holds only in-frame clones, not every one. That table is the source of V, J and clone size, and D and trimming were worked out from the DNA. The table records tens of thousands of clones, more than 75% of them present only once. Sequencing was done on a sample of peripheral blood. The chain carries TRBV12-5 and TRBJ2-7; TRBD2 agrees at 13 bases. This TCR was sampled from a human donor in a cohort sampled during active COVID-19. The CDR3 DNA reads TGTGCTAGTGGCCCCCCGGGACTAGCGGGGAACGAGCAGTACTTC. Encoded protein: CASGPPGLAGNEQYF.